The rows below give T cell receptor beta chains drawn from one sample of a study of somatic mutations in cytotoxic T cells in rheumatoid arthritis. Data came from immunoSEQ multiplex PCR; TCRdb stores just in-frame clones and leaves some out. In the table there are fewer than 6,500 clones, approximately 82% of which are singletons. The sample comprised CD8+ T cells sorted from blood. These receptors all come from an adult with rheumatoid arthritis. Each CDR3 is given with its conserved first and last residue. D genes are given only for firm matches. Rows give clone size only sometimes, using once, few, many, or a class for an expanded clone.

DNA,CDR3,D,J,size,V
TGCGCCAGCAGCTCTAATCCAGGAAACGAGCAGTACTTC,CASSSNPGNEQYF,-,TRBJ2-7,few,TRBV5-1
TGTGCCAGCAGCTTATACGGAGGAGACCTCCTCTACAATGAGCAGTTCTTC,CASSLYGGDLLYNEQFF,-,TRBJ2-1,-,TRBV7-2
TGTGCCAGCAGCCCCGACTACTACGAGCAGTACTTC,CASSPDYYEQYF,-,TRBJ2-7,-,TRBV7-9
TGTGCCTGGAGTGGCAGGCGGGTTACTAACTATGGCTACACCTTC,CAWSGRRVTNYGYTF,-,TRBJ1-2,once,TRBV30
TGCGCCAGCAGCCTATACGGGACAGATAATTCACCCCTCCACTTT,CASSLYGTDNSPLHF,TRBD1,TRBJ1-6,few,TRBV4-1
TGTGCCAGCAGTTACTCCCCGGGACTAGGGAATGAGCAGTTCTTC,CASSYSPGLGNEQFF,TRBD2,TRBJ2-1,-,TRBV6-6
TGTGCCAGCAGTTCTGGGCACTTTAGGTCGGGATACGAGCAGTACTTC,CASSSGHFRSGYEQYF,-,TRBJ2-7,-,TRBV2
TGTGCCAGTAGTATGGACAGTTTGGGGAGAACTGAAGCTTTCTTT,CASSMDSLGRTEAFF,-,TRBJ1-1,-,TRBV19
TGTGCCAGCAGTGAAGTACCCCGGTGGACTGAAGCTTTCTTT,CASSEVPRWTEAFF,-,TRBJ1-1,-,TRBV6-1
TGCGCCAGCAGCCAAGAAGGTGTTTCACCCCTCCACTTT,CASSQEGVSPLHF,-,TRBJ1-6,-,TRBV4-1
TGTGCCAGCAGCCAAGTCGGGAACTCCTACGAGCAGTACTTC,CASSQVGNSYEQYF,-,TRBJ2-7,-,TRBV4-2
TGTGCCAGCAGTTTAGTTCCAAGGGGCGATGGCTACACCTTC,CASSLVPRGDGYTF,-,TRBJ1-2,-,TRBV28
TGTGCCAGCAGCCCTGGTGGGACCCAAGAGACCCAGTACTTC,CASSPGGTQETQYF,-,TRBJ2-5,-,TRBV9
TGTGCCAGCAGTTTACGGGGGGGGATTGAAGCTTTCTTT,CASSLRGGIEAFF,-,TRBJ1-1,-,TRBV28
TGTGCCAGCAGTTTATCGTCGACAGGGGTTGCAAAAGCTTTCTTT,CASSLSSTGVAKAFF,TRBD1,TRBJ1-1,few,TRBV27
TGTGCCAGTAGTCATGACAGCGAAGTCACTGAAGCTTTCTTT,CASSHDSEVTEAFF,-,TRBJ1-1,few,TRBV19
TGTGCCAGCAGTTTTACAGGGACCTACGAGCAGTACTTC,CASSFTGTYEQYF,-,TRBJ2-7,-,TRBV27
TGTGCCAGCAGCTTATCCTCTGGAAACACCATATATTTT,CASSLSSGNTIYF,-,TRBJ1-3,-,TRBV7-6
TGTGCCAGCAGCTTACAGGGGCTAAGCTCCTATAATTCACCCCTCCACTTT,CASSLQGLSSYNSPLHF,-,TRBJ1-6,-,TRBV7-9
TGTGCCAGCAGCTTGGGCGGGGGGGATGAGCAGTTCTTC,CASSLGGGDEQFF,TRBD2,TRBJ2-1,few,TRBV7-8
TGTGCCAGCCGTCTCGCAGGGGGCAATGAGCAGTTCTTC,CASRLAGGNEQFF,TRBD1,TRBJ2-1,-,TRBV7-2
TGTGCCAGTAGTATAGGGGGCCGAGGGGCTGGCTATGGCTACACCTTC,CASSIGGRGAGYGYTF,-,TRBJ1-2,-,TRBV19